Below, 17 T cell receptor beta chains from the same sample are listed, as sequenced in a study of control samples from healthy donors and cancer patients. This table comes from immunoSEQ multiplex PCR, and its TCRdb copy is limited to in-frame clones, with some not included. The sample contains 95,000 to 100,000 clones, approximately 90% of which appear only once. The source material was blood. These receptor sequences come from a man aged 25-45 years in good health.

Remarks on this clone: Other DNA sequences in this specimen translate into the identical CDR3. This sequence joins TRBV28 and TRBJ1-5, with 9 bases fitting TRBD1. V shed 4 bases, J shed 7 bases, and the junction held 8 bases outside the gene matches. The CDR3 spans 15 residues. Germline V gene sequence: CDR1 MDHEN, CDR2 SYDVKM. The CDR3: CASSSTGGGGQPQHF. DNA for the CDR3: TGTGCCAGCAGTTCAACAGGGGGCGGGGGGCAGCCCCAGCATTTT. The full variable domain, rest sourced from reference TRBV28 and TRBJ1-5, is DVKVTQSSRYLVKRTGEKVFLECVQDMDHENMFWYRQDPGLGLRLIYFSYDVKMKEKGDIPEGYSVSREKKERFSLILESASTNQTSMYLCASSSTGGGGQPQHFGDGTRLSIL.

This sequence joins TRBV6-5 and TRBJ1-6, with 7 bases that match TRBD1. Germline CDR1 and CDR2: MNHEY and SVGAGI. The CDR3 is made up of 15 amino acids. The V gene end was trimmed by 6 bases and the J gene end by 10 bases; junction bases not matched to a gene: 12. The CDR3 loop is CASSRQGPSDSPLHF. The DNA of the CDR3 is TGTGCCAGCAGCAGACAGGGCCCCTCGGACTCACCCCTCCACTTT.

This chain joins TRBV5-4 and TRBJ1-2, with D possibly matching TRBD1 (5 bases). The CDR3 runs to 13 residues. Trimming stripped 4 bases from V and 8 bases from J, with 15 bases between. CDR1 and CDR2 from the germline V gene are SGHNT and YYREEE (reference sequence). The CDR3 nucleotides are TGTGCCAGCAGCCTCAGGGAGTGGGCGGGCTACACCTTC. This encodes CASSLREWAGYTF. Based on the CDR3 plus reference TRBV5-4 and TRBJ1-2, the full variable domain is ETGVTQSPTHLIKTRGQQVTLRCSSQSGHNTVSWYQQALGQGPQFIFQYYREEENGRGNFPPRFSGLQFPNYSSELNVNALELDDSALYLCASSLREWAGYTFGSGTRLTVV.

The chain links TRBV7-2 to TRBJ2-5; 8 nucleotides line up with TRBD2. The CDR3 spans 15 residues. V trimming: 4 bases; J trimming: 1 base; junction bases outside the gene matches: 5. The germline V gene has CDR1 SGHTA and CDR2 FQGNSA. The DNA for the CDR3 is TGTGCCAGCAGCTATTATACTAGCGGCCAAGAGACCCAGTACTTC. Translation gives CASSYYTSGQETQYF. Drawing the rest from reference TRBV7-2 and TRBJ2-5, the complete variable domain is GAGVSQSPSNKVTEKGKDVELRCDPISGHTALYWYRQSLGQGLEFLIYFQGNSAPDKSGLPSDRFSAERTGGSVSTLTIQRTQQEDSAVYLCASSYYTSGQETQYFGPGTRLLVL.

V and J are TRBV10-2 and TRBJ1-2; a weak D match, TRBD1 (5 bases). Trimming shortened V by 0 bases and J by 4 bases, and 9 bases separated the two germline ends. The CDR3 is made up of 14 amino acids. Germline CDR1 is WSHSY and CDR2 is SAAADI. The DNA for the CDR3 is TGCGCCAGCAGTGAGTCAGGGGTGCTCTATGGCTACACCTTC. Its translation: CASSESGVLYGYTF.

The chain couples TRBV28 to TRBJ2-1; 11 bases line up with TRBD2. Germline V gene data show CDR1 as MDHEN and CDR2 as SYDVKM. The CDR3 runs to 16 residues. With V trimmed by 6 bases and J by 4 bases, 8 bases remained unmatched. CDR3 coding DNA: TGTGCCAGCAGGGGATTAGCGGGAGGGAATTACAATGAGCAGTTCTTC. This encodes CASRGLAGGNYNEQFF.

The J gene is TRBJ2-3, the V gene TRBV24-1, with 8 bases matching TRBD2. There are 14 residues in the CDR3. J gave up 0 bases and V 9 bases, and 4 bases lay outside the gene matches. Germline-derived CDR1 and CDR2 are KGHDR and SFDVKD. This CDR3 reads CATRGGLSTDTQYF. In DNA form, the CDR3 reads TGTGCCACCCGGGGGGGGTTGAGCACAGATACGCAGTATTTT.

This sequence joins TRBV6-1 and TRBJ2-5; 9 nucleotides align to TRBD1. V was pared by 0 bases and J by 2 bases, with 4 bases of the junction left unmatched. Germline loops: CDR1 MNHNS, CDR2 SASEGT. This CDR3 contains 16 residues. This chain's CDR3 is CASSEASGTGQETQYF. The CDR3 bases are TGTGCCAGCAGTGAAGCCTCCGGGACAGGGCAAGAGACCCAGTACTTC.

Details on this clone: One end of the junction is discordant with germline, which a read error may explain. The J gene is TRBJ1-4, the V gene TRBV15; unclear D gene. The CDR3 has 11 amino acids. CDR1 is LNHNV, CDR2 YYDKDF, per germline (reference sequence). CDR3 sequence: CTTREAEKLFF. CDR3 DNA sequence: TGTACCACCAGAGAGGCAGAAAAACTGTTTTTT. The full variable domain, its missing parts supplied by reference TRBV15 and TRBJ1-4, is DAMVIQNPRYQVTQFGKPVTLSCSQTLNHNVMYWYQQKSSQAPKLLFHYYDKDFNNEADTPDNFQSRRPNTSFCFLDIRSPGLGDTAMYLCTTREAEKLFFGSGTQLSVL.

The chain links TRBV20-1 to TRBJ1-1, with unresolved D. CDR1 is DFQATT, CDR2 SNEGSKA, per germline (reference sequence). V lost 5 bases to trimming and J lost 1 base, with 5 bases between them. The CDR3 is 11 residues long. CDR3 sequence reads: CSAPRNTEAFF. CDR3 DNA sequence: TGCAGTGCTCCCAGGAACACTGAAGCTTTCTTT.

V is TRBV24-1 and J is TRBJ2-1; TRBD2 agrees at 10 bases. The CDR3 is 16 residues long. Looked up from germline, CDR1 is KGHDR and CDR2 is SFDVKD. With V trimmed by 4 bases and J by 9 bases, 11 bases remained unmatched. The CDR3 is CATSDPMVVAGGEQFF. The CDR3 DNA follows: TGTGCCACCAGTGACCCGATGGTAGTAGCGGGGGGTGAGCAGTTCTTC.

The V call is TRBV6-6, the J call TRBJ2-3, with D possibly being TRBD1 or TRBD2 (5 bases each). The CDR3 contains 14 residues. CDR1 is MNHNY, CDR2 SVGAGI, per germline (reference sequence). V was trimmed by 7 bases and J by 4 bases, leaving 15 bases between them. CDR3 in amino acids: CASTNWQGPDTQYF. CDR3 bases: TGTGCCAGCACTAACTGGCAGGGACCAGATACGCAGTATTTT.

Here the CDR3 reads CASSRNPSGTNEKLFF. Here the CDR3 DNA reads TGTGCCAGCTCACGAAACCCATCAGGAACTAATGAAAAACTGTTTTTT. This chain joins TRBV18 and TRBJ1-4; D not certain. The CDR3 has 16 residues. Trimming removed 4 bases from V and 1 base from J, with 13 bases in between. CDR1 and CDR2 from the germline V gene are KGHSH and LQKENI.

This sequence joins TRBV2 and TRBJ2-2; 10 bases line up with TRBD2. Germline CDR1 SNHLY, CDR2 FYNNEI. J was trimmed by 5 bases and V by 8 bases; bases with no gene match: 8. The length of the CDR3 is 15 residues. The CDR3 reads CASRLAGEATGELFF. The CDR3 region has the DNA TGTGCCAGCCGGCTAGCGGGGGAAGCGACCGGGGAGCTGTTTTTT.

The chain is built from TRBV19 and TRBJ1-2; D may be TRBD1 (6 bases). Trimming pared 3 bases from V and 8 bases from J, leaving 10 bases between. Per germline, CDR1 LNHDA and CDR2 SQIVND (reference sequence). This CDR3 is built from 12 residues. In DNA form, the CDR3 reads TGTGCCAGTAGTATCGACAGGCAGGGCTACACCTTC. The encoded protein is CASSIDRQGYTF.

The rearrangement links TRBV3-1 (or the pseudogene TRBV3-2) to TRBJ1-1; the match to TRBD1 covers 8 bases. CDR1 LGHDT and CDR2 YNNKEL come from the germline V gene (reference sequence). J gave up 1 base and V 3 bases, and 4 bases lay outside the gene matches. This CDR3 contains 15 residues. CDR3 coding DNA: TGTGCCAGCAGCCAGGCGGACAGGGAGAACACTGAAGCTTTCTTT. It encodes CASSQADRENTEAFF.

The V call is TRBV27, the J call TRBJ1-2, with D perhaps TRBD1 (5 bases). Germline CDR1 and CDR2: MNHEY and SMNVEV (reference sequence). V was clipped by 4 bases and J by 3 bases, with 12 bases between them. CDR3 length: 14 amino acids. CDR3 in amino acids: CASSSREGYYGYTF. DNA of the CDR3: TGTGCCAGCAGTTCCAGGGAGGGGTACTATGGCTACACCTTC.